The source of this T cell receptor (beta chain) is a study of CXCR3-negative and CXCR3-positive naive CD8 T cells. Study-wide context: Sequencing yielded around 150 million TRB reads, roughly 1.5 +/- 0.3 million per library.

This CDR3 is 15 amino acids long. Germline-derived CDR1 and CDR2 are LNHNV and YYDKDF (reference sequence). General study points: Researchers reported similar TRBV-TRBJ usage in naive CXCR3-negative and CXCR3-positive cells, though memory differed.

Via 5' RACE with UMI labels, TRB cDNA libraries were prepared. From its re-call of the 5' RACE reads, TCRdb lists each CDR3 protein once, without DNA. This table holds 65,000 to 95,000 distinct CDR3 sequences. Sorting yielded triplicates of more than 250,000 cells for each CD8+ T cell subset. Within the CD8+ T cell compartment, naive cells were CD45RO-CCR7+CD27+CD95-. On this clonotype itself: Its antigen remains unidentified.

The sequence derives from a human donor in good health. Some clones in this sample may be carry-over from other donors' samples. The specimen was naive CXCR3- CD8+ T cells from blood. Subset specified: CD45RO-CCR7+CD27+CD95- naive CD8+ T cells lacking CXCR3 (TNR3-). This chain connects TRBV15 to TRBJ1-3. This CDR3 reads CATSSRQGSGNTIYF.